The clone carrying this TCR beta chain has more than one count but fewer than ten. The antigen remains undetermined. After 5'RACE with constant-segment primers, TCR alpha and TCR beta cDNA libraries carrying sample barcodes and UMIs were obtained. TCRdb fed the 5' RACE reads into MiXCR, producing one record per CDR3 protein. The sample records 300,000 to 400,000 distinct CDR3 sequences, 15% being singletons. With V trimmed by 1 base and J by 1 base, 1 base remained unmatched. From germline, CDR1 is KGHDR and CDR2 SFDVKD. This CDR3 is built from 15 residues. This entry belongs to a study of T-cell memory formation after mild COVID-19. Whole-study findings and limits: Day 15 to 85 contracting clones showed balanced CD4/CD8; day 15 to 37 expanders favored CD4+. Researchers found some responding clones in pre-infection memory, a sign that cross-reactive memory joined.

The clonotype comes from a man aged 18-30 years who had mild COVID-19 (a few samples of this study predate the infection). Cell type and time point are not known. V and J are TRBV24-1 and TRBJ1-1; 8 bases fit TRBD1. Sequenced: PBMCs or a T cell subset sorted from them (not recorded which). In DNA, the CDR3 is TGTGCCACCAGTGATTTTGACAGGGGGAACACTGAAGCTTTCTTT. Its protein product is CATSDFDRGNTEAFF.